This TCR beta chain was captured by sequencing in a study of shared clonotypes between healthy human individuals. Whole-study results and caveats: When naive CD4 clonotypes were compared across a few donors, 5% to 5.5% were shared. Generation probabilities of non-shared clonotypes were lower (relative to those shared by all four donors). Exclusively blood specimens were collected; tissue repertoires likely differ.

Only Caucasian adults living in Nashville, Tennessee made up the donor group. Points on this clone: Its antigen is as yet unknown.

Measured with immunoSEQ multiplex PCR; TCRdb has only the in-frame clones, and not every one. The table shows about 2.3 million clones, with 85% to 95% occurring only once. The sequence was collected from a man aged 18 to 30 in good health. Some clones in this sample may be carry-over from other donors' samples. Sequenced sample: naive CD4+ T cells from PBMCs. Subset in this sample: CD45RA+ positively selected.

The CDR3 is CASSWGTGRPETQYF. The CDR3 bases are TGTGCCAGCAGCTGGGGGACAGGGAGACCGGAGACCCAGTACTTC. The chain couples TRBV5-4 to TRBJ2-5; 9 bases agree with TRBD1. The germline V gene has CDR1 SGHNT and CDR2 YYREEE (reference sequence). V was pared by 3 bases and J by 5 bases, with 8 bases of the junction left unmatched. CDR3 size: 15 residues.